This TCR beta chain was sequenced for a study of cytomegalovirus exposure and HLA in healthy donors. The PCR made use of 60 Vbeta and 13 Jbeta primers. This table comes from immunoSEQ multiplex PCR, and its TCRdb copy is limited to in-frame clones, with some not included. The data show some 200,000 clones, and the top ten clones hold 0.9% to 1.4%. Germline assignment: CDR1 LNHNV and CDR2 YYDKDF (reference sequence). V was trimmed by 0 bases and J by 2 bases, leaving 14 bases between them. CDR3 length: 17 residues. This TCR came from a girl aged 2-10 years in good health and CMV-seropositive. Sequencing input: PBMCs. The gene calls are TRBV15 and TRBJ2-1, with D perhaps TRBD2 (6 bases). CDR3 nucleotide sequence: TGTGCCACCAGCAGAGATCTGGGCGGGGCCACCTACAATGAGCAGTTCTTC. Protein product: CATSRDLGGATYNEQFF.